A selection of T cell receptor beta chains follows, all from one sample in a study of regulatory T cells in long-lasting Graves disease. TCRdb reprocessed the multiplex PCR reads with MiXCR, giving one entry per CDR3 protein. The top ten hold around 50% of the sample, which has about 290,000 distinct CDR3 sequences, roughly 21% seen once. The material sequenced was peripheral blood mononuclear cells (PBMCs), taken when the disease was refractory, from a patient treated with antithyroid drugs. The receptors shown here come from a female donor with Graves disease. The CDR3 runs from the conserved cysteine through the conserved F or W.

j_gene	v_gene	CDR3aa
TRBJ2-6	TRBV27	CASGAFSGANVPTF
TRBJ1-5	TRBV12-3/TRBV12-4	CASSPGQIQPQHF
TRBJ2-5	TRBV4-2	CASSQALGLQETQYF
TRBJ1-3	TRBV20-1	CSVPVSSGNTIYF
TRBJ1-1	TRBV18	CASQTSNTEAFF
TRBJ1-2	TRBV7-2	CASSLTGVYYGYTF
TRBJ2-5	TRBV20-1	CSATEGGGRQETQYF
TRBJ2-7	TRBV4-1	CASSRTINYEQYF
TRBJ2-7	TRBV9	CASSPTGPLTYEQYF
TRBJ1-2	TRBV7-2	CASSWDRGSYGYTF
TRBJ2-4	TRBV19	CASSGLAGGKNIQYF
TRBJ1-1	TRBV12-3/TRBV12-4	CASSKTGTDTEAFF
TRBJ2-4	TRBV4-1	CASSQSWSAKNIQYF
TRBJ2-7	TRBV27	CASSLVLAGTPEQYF
TRBJ1-2	TRBV30	CASSGVNNYGYTF
TRBJ1-4	TRBV20-1	CSARDPGPNEKLFF
TRBJ2-7	TRBV11-2	CASSSASGRNYEQYF
TRBJ2-2	TRBV3-1	CASSHTSGNTGELFF
TRBJ2-7	TRBV20-1	CSAPDFTHEQYF
TRBJ1-1	TRBV5-6	CASSLEQALGVGASF
TRBJ1-1	TRBV6-2/TRBV6-3	CASSYDRAANTEAFF
TRBJ1-3	TRBV7-2	CASSIGTGNLGDTIYF
TRBJ2-7	TRBV20-1	CSAINRDSGSYEQYF
TRBJ1-5	TRBV19	CASNPRTGQYSNQPQHF
TRBJ2-7	TRBV6-9	CASSYKGEGDNEQYF
TRBJ1-4	TRBV4-3	CASSQVGGVKLFF
TRBJ2-2	TRBV7-3	CASSLSFGNTGELFF
TRBJ1-2	TRBV28	CASSLARTGLENGYTF
TRBJ2-7	TRBV7-9	CASSLQTSGNYEQYF
TRBJ2-5	TRBV11-2	CASRKGFMETQYF
TRBJ2-7	TRBV9	CASSVAAGSYEQYF